This entry describes one T cell receptor (beta chain). Its antigen remains unidentified. The sample originates from a study of regulatory dendritic cells for organ transplantation. Sorted subsets were CFSE-labeled and cultured less than six days with allogeneic dendritic cells. Naive CD45RA+ and memory CD45RO+ CD4+ or CD8+ T cells were FACS-sorted. Sequencing was performed with immunoSEQ multiplex PCR; in TCRdb, only in-frame clones are kept and a portion is missing. The sample carries roughly 9,800 clones, 80% recorded once. V lost 5 bases, J lost 7 bases, and 5 bases stayed unmatched. The CDR3 totals 14 residues. Germline lookup yields CDR1 MNHNS and CDR2 SASEGT.

Sequencing used memory CD4+ T cells from blood cultured with dendritic cells. This sample's subset: CD45RO+ memory T cells. The clonotype comes from a human donor in good health. V is TRBV6-1 and J is TRBJ1-4; 9 nucleotides agree with TRBD1. The CDR3 here is CASSNRGQSEKLFF. The CDR3 DNA sequence: TGTGCCAGCAGTAACAGGGGGCAGAGTGAAAAACTGTTTTTT.